This record looks at one T cell receptor beta chain sequence and its context. Its antigen is not known. The record originates from a study of cytomegalovirus exposure and HLA in healthy donors. Study as a whole: From donors who were HLA-typed, an early data release held approximately 84 million unique TCRs.

Study-level points and caveats: Available immune exposure information was restricted to CMV serostatus only.

CDR3 length: 14 residues. V was trimmed by 4 bases and J by 0 bases, leaving 9 bases between them. Looked up from germline, CDR1 is SEHNR and CDR2 is FQNEAQ (reference sequence). The PCR had 60 Vbeta and 13 Jbeta primers. TCRdb's table, derived via immunoSEQ multiplex PCR, lists solely in-frame clones and lacks some. Among 190,000 or so clones listed, about four fifths were seen once. The sequence came from a woman aged 45-59 years in good health and CMV-seropositive. The rearrangement uses TRBV7-9 and TRBJ1-2; the D is unclear. Sequenced: PBMCs. The CDR3 region has the DNA TGTGCCAGCAGCTCACTCGGGACTAACTATGGCTACACCTTC. Translating gives CASSSLGTNYGYTF. The variable domain in full, completed from reference TRBV7-9 and TRBJ1-2, reads DTGVSQNPRHKITKRGQNVTFRCDPISEHNRLYWYRQTLGQGPEFLTYFQNEAQLEKSRLLSDRFSAERPKGSFSTLEIQRTEQGDSAMYLCASSSLGTNYGYTFGSGTRLTVV.